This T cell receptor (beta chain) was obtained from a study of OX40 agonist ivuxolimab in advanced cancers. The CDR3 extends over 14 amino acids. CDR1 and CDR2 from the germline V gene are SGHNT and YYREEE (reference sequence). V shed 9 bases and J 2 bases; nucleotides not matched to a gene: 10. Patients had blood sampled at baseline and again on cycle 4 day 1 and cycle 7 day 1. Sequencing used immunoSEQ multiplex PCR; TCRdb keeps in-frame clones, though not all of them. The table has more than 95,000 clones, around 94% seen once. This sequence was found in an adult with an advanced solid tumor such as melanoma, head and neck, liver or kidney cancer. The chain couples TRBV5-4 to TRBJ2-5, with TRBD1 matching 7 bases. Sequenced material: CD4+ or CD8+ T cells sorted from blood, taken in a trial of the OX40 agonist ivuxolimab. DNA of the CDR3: TGTGCCACGACCTTCGGACAGGTTCAAGAGACCCAGTACTTC. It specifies CATTFGQVQETQYF.